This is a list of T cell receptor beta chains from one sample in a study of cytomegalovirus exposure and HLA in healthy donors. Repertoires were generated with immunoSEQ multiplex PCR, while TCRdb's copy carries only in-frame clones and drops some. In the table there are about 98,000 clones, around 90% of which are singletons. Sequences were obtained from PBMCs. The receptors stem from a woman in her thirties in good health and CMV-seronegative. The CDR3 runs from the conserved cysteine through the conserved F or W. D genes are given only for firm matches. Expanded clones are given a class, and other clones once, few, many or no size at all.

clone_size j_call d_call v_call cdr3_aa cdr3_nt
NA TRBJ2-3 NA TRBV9 CASSVTHLGTDTQYF TGTGCCAGCAGCGTAACTCATCTCGGCACAGATACGCAGTATTTT
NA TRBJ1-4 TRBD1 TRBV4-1 CASSQLGTAAEKLFF TGCGCCAGCAGCCAACTCGGGACAGCTGCAGAAAAACTGTTTTTT
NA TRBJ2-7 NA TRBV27 CASSLAQDNEQYF TGTGCCAGCAGTTTAGCCCAGGATAACGAGCAGTACTTC
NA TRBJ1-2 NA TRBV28 CASSFRGNNYGYTF TGTGCCAGCAGTTTTAGGGGCAATAACTATGGCTACACCTTC
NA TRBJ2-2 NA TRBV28 CASSLIRELFF TGTGCCAGCAGTTTAATAAGGGAGCTGTTTTTT
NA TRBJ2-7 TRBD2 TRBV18 CASSGLGSYEQYF TGTGCCAGCTCAGGACTAGGTTCCTACGAGCAGTACTTC
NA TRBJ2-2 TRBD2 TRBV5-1 CASSLAGGTGELFF TGCGCCAGCAGCTTGGCCGGGGGGACCGGGGAGCTGTTTTTT
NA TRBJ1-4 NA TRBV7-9 CASSFSGVNEKLFF TGTGCCAGCAGCTTTAGCGGGGTTAATGAAAAACTGTTTTTT
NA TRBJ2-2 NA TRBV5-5 CASSTTRAAGVGTGELFF TGTGCCAGCAGTACAACGAGAGCGGCAGGGGTAGGAACCGGGGAGCTGTTTTTT
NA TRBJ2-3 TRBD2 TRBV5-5 CASSFASGRAGDTQYF TGTGCCAGCAGCTTCGCTAGCGGGAGGGCAGGAGATACGCAGTATTTT
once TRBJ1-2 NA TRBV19 CASSRGLLGENYGYTF TGTGCCAGTAGTAGGGGACTATTAGGCGAAAACTATGGCTACACCTTC
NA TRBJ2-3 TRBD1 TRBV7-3 CASSRQGYPDTQYF TGTGCCAGCAGCCGACAGGGGTACCCAGATACGCAGTATTTT
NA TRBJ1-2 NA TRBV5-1 CASSPGYNYGYTF TGCGCCAGCAGCCCGGGGTATAACTATGGCTACACCTTC
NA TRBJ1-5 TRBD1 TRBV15 CATSSRGQGMEPQHF TGTGCCACCAGCAGTCGCGGACAGGGTATGGAGCCCCAGCATTTT
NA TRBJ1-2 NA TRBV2 CASSGGLGYTF TGTGCCAGCAGTGGAGGGTTGGGCTACACCTTC
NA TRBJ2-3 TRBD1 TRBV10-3 CAISKTPLGQGDPDTQYF TGTGCCATCAGTAAGACCCCATTGGGACAGGGGGATCCAGATACGCAGTATTTT
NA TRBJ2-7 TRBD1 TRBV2 CASTIGTVSDEQYF TGTGCCAGCACAATCGGGACAGTCTCGGACGAGCAGTACTTC